These 15 T cell receptor beta chains came from one sample sequenced in a study of blood T cell repertoires in COVID-19. Sequenced by immunoSEQ multiplex PCR; TCRdb stores in-frame clones only, minus some. The sample contains about 200,000 clones, around nine tenths of which appear only once. The sequencing input was peripheral blood. The source of these receptors is a man aged 60 to 75 with COVID-19, enrolled during active disease.

The chain is built from TRBV27 and TRBJ1-2; D is uncertain. The CDR3 length is 14 residues. V was cut by 2 bases and J by 9 bases, with 16 bases left in between. From germline, CDR1 is MNHEY and CDR2 SMNVEV (reference sequence). CDR3 region: CASSLGVTGSSYTF. Written as DNA, the CDR3 is TGTGCCAGCAGTTTAGGGGTGACGGGGAGTAGCTACACCTTC.

V and J are TRBV7-8 and TRBJ2-2, with D hard to call. Germline loops: CDR1 SGHVS, CDR2 FQNEAQ. CDR3 length: 16 residues. V was shortened by 4 bases and J by 0 bases, with 12 bases between the two germline ends. CDR3 sequence: CASSSPRHANTGELFF. CDR3 sequence (DNA): TGTGCCAGCAGCTCCCCTAGGCACGCGAACACCGGGGAGCTGTTTTTT.

V is TRBV7-3 and J is TRBJ2-7; a weak D match, TRBD1 (6 bases). Germline CDR1 SGHTA, CDR2 FQGTGA. The CDR3 loop spans 13 amino acids. V shed 0 bases and J shed 4 bases, with 7 bases lying between them. The chain's CDR3 is CASSLTGAYEQYF. The CDR3 DNA is TGTGCCAGCAGCTTAACGGGGGCTTACGAGCAGTACTTC.

This clone came up a few times. V gene TRBV29-1 combines with J gene TRBJ1-1, with a weak D call TRBD1 (6 bases). The CDR3 contains 12 residues. V lost 5 bases and J lost 6, with 13 bases in between. Per the germline V gene, CDR1 is SQVTM and CDR2 is ANQGSEA. In nucleotides, the CDR3 is TGCAGCGTTACAGGGAGCCTTGCTGAAGCTTTCTTT. The encoded protein is CSVTGSLAEAFF. Supplemented by reference TRBV29-1 and TRBJ1-1, the full variable domain reads SAVISQKPSRDICQRGTSLTIQCQVDSQVTMMFWYRQQPGQSLTLIATANQGSEATYESGFVIDKFPISRPNLTFSTLTVSNMSPEDSSIYLCSVTGSLAEAFFGQGTRLTVV.

This clone was detected a few times. V usage is TRBV18 and J usage is TRBJ2-7; 8 bases match TRBD1. J gave up 0 bases and V 4 bases, and 8 bases lay outside the gene matches. This CDR3 has 16 amino acids. From germline, CDR1 is KGHSH and CDR2 LQKENI. The CDR3 DNA sequence: TGTGCCAGCTCACTAGTCCGGGACAGGTCCTCCTACGAGCAGTACTTC. Protein: CASSLVRDRSSYEQYF.

The V and J genes are TRBV6-1 and TRBJ2-5, with TRBD2 matching 10 bases. Trimming removed 4 bases from V and 4 bases from J; junction bases left unmatched: 15. The CDR3 extends over 18 amino acids. Germline V CDR1 and CDR2: MNHNS, SASEGT. CDR3 sequence reads: CASSVQAGGPSSRETQYF. The CDR3 DNA reads as TGTGCCAGCAGTGTACAAGCGGGGGGGCCGAGCTCCAGAGAGACCCAGTACTTC.

This chain joins TRBV3-1 (or the pseudogene TRBV3-2) and TRBJ1-1, with a tentative D call TRBD1 (5 bases). Per germline, CDR1 LGHDT and CDR2 YNNKEL (reference sequence). V was cut by 3 bases and J by 2 bases, with 7 bases left in between. There are 13 residues in the CDR3. The CDR3 loop reads CASSHTGNTEAFF. DNA for the CDR3: TGTGCCAGCAGCCACACAGGTAACACTGAAGCTTTCTTT.

The rearrangement uses TRBV6-5 and TRBJ1-3, with TRBD1 as a possible D gene (5 bases). V lost 6 bases to trimming and J lost 4 bases, with 13 bases between them. Germline-derived CDR1 and CDR2 are MNHEY and SVGAGI. CDR3 size: 14 residues. The CDR3 DNA follows: TGTGCCAGCAGGTCCTGGGGCGTCGGAAACACCATATATTTT. This translates into CASRSWGVGNTIYF.

This chain uses TRBV9 with TRBJ2-2; the D gene is possibly TRBD2 (6 bases). CDR3 length: 15 residues. The germline gives CDR1 SGDLS, CDR2 YYNGEE. V shed 0 bases and J shed 4 bases, with 10 bases lying between them. The CDR3 DNA is TGTGCCAGCAGCGTAGACCTGGGGGGCACCGGGGAGCTGTTTTTT. Residues: CASSVDLGGTGELFF.

The gene calls are TRBV30 and TRBJ1-6, with 8 nucleotides matching TRBD1. The J segment lost 3 bases and the V segment lost 8 bases, leaving 6 bases of the junction unmatched. Germline V gene lookup returns CDR1 GTSNPN and CDR2 SVGIG (reference sequence). There are 14 residues in the CDR3. CDR3 DNA sequence: TGTGCCGGAGACGGGACAGGCTATAATTCACCCCTCCACTTT. Amino acids: CAGDGTGYNSPLHF.

The chain couples TRBV25-1 to TRBJ1-3; 8 positions agree with TRBD1. V shed 2 bases and J 0 bases; nucleotides not matched to a gene: 9. The CDR3 extends over 18 amino acids. Germline-derived CDR1 and CDR2 are MGHDK and SYGVNS. The CDR3 loop is CASSELNRQGSSGNTIYF. DNA of the CDR3: TGTGCCAGCAGTGAACTGAATCGACAGGGGAGCTCTGGAAACACCATATATTTT.

In its sample, this clone was seen once. This chain connects TRBV6-5 to TRBJ1-2; D unclear. This CDR3 contains 14 residues. V was pared by 0 bases and J by 5 bases, with 10 bases between. Germline CDR1 and CDR2: MNHEY and SVGAGI. CDR3: CASSYSRGLYGYTF. In DNA form, the CDR3 reads TGTGCCAGCAGTTACTCGCGCGGGCTTTATGGCTACACCTTC.

V gene TRBV6-1 combines with J gene TRBJ2-6; a possible D gene is TRBD2 (5 bases). The V gene's germline CDR1 is MNHNS and CDR2 SASEGT. CDR3 length: 18 residues. V was cut by 4 bases and J by 0 bases, with 16 bases left in between. DNA of the CDR3: TGTGCCAGCAGTGGGGTGAGAGAGGGCGTCTCTGGGGCCAACGTCCTGACTTTC. This translates into CASSGVREGVSGANVLTF.

This clone was recorded a few times. As DNA, the CDR3 is TGTGCCAGCAGCCAAGGGAGCGGGGTCTCCTACAATGAGCAGTTCTTC. This gives the protein CASSQGSGVSYNEQFF. The V gene is TRBV9, the J gene TRBJ2-1, with 7 bases that match TRBD2. The J segment lost 0 bases and the V segment lost 4 bases, leaving 7 bases of the junction unmatched. Germline values: CDR1 SGDLS, CDR2 YYNGEE. CDR3 length equals 16 residues.

Concerning this clone: Within the sample, other DNA sequences also encode this same CDR3. The V call is TRBV7-9, the J call TRBJ1-1; D possibly corresponds to TRBD1 (5 bases). Trimming took 2 bases from V and 2 from J, leaving 6 bases between them. This CDR3 has 13 residues. Germline CDR1 is SEHNR and CDR2 is FQNEAQ (reference sequence). This chain's CDR3 is CASSLQGNTEAFF. Here the CDR3 DNA reads TGTGCCAGCAGCTTACAGGGAAACACTGAAGCTTTCTTT.